A selection of T cell receptor beta chains follows, all from one sample in a study of tumor-infiltrating lymphocytes in localized non-small cell lung cancer. Method: immunoSEQ multiplex PCR; TCRdb's copy keeps in-frame clones and lacks some. The data show 2,500 to 3,500 clones, around half seen once. The sample was uninvolved lung tissue not adjacent to the tumor. The receptors stem from a human donor with non-small cell lung cancer. The CDR3 runs from the conserved cysteine through the conserved F or W. Fields, in order: CDR3 protein, CDR3 DNA, V gene, D gene, clone size, J gene. The D gene is left open where the match is weak. Expanded clones get a size class; other rows say once, few or many, or leave the size out.

CDR3: CASSLEVVLAGGTDTQYF; DNA: TGTGCCAGCAGCTTAGAGGTCGTACTAGCGGGGGGCACAGATACGCAGTATTTT; V: TRBV7-2; D: TRBD2; size: once; J: TRBJ2-3
CDR3: CASQPKGHTEAFF; DNA: TGTGCCAGCCAGCCAAAGGGGCACACTGAAGCTTTCTTT; V: TRBV19; D: NA; size: few; J: TRBJ1-1
CDR3: CASSSGLMGYNEQFF; DNA: TGTGCCAGCAGCTCCGGGCTCATGGGGTACAATGAGCAGTTCTTC; V: TRBV11-3; D: NA; size: NA; J: TRBJ2-1
CDR3: CASSLGGAGVREAFF; DNA: TGTGCCAGCAGCTTGGGGGGGGCAGGGGTCCGTGAAGCTTTCTTT; V: TRBV7-2; D: NA; size: few; J: TRBJ1-1
CDR3: CASSIDQSAGTEAFF; DNA: TGTGCCAGTAGTATAGATCAATCGGCGGGCACTGAAGCTTTCTTT; V: TRBV19; D: NA; size: few; J: TRBJ1-1
CDR3: CASSFQGMNTEAFF; DNA: TGTGCCAGCAGTTTTCAGGGTATGAACACTGAAGCTTTCTTT; V: TRBV27; D: NA; size: NA; J: TRBJ1-1
CDR3: CSAYGQARTEAFF; DNA: TGCAGCGCCTATGGACAGGCACGGACTGAAGCTTTCTTT; V: TRBV29-1; D: TRBD1; size: NA; J: TRBJ1-1
CDR3: CASSALEGRGEQYF; DNA: TGTGCCAGCAGTGCCCTCGAGGGGCGAGGTGAGCAGTACTTC; V: TRBV6-1; D: NA; size: NA; J: TRBJ2-7
CDR3: CASTPWGVTTEAFF; DNA: TGTGCCAGCACCCCCTGGGGGGTGACCACTGAAGCTTTCTTT; V: TRBV5-6; D: NA; size: NA; J: TRBJ1-1
CDR3: CASSLEGSGLANNEQFF; DNA: TGTGCCAGCAGCTTAGAGGGGTCGGGACTAGCAAACAATGAGCAGTTCTTC; V: TRBV7-2; D: TRBD2; size: NA; J: TRBJ2-1
CDR3: CASSYQGWDGYTF; DNA: TGTGCCAGCAGTTACCAGGGTTGGGATGGCTACACCTTC; V: TRBV6-6; D: NA; size: NA; J: TRBJ1-2
CDR3: CASSLGGSGGYEQYF; DNA: TGTGCCAGCAGCTTAGGGGGTAGCGGGGGCTACGAGCAGTACTTC; V: TRBV7-2; D: TRBD2; size: NA; J: TRBJ2-7
CDR3: CASSLSGADRTDTQYF; DNA: TGTGCCAGCAGCCTCAGTGGGGCCGATCGAACAGATACGCAGTATTTT; V: TRBV4-2; D: NA; size: NA; J: TRBJ2-3
CDR3: CASSVGLAGAYNEQFF; DNA: TGTGCCAGCAGCGTAGGACTAGCGGGGGCCTACAATGAGCAGTTCTTC; V: TRBV5-4; D: TRBD2; size: NA; J: TRBJ2-1
CDR3: CASSLYGGPRGYTF; DNA: TGTGCCAGCAGTTTATACGGGGGCCCCCGGGGCTACACCTTC; V: TRBV27; D: NA; size: NA; J: TRBJ1-2
CDR3: CASSPRETGELFF; DNA: TGTGCCAGCAGCCCCCGGGAGACCGGGGAGCTGTTTTTT; V: TRBV9; D: NA; size: NA; J: TRBJ2-2
CDR3: CASSEYVYDEQYF; DNA: TGCGCCAGCAGTGAGTACGTGTACGACGAGCAGTACTTC; V: TRBV10-1; D: NA; size: large; J: TRBJ2-7
CDR3: CASSQGGSSSNQPQHF; DNA: TGTGCCAGCAGCCAAGGAGGGTCGAGCAGCAATCAGCCCCAGCATTTT; V: TRBV4-2; D: NA; size: few; J: TRBJ1-5
CDR3: CASTPHSGIQETQYF; DNA: TGTGCCAGCACCCCCCACAGCGGGATCCAAGAGACCCAGTACTTC; V: TRBV7-2; D: TRBD2; size: NA; J: TRBJ2-5
CDR3: CAWSAVTGSRGGGYTF; DNA: TGTGCCTGGTCTGCTGTTACAGGGAGTAGAGGGGGTGGCTACACCTTC; V: TRBV30; D: NA; size: NA; J: TRBJ1-2
CDR3: CASSQEGTAVMNTEAFF; DNA: TGCGCCAGCAGCCAAGAAGGGACAGCCGTCATGAACACTGAAGCTTTCTTT; V: TRBV4-3; D: TRBD1; size: NA; J: TRBJ1-1
CDR3: CASSLDAGGWQETQYF; DNA: TGTGCCAGCAGCTTAGACGCAGGGGGCTGGCAAGAGACCCAGTACTTC; V: TRBV7-2; D: TRBD1; size: few; J: TRBJ2-5
CDR3: CASSESGRNMNTEAFF; DNA: TGTGCCAGCAGTGAATCGGGACGGAACATGAACACTGAAGCTTTCTTT; V: TRBV25-1; D: NA; size: few; J: TRBJ1-1
CDR3: CASKAGGRDQPQHF; DNA: TGTGCCAGCAAAGCAGGGGGTAGGGATCAGCCCCAGCATTTT; V: TRBV2; D: TRBD1; size: NA; J: TRBJ1-5
CDR3: CACQVSNTEAFF; DNA: TGTGCCTGCCAAGTAAGCAACACTGAAGCTTTCTTT; V: TRBV30; D: NA; size: few; J: TRBJ1-1
CDR3: CASSPYPGGAFF; DNA: TGTGCCAGCAGCCCGTATCCCGGGGGGGCTTTCTTT; V: TRBV7-2; D: NA; size: few; J: TRBJ1-1
CDR3: CSGESGNTIYF; DNA: TGCAGTGGGGAATCTGGAAACACCATATATTTT; V: TRBV20-1; D: NA; size: NA; J: TRBJ1-3
CDR3: CASSDSIGDADTQYF; DNA: TGTGCCAGCAGTGACTCGATCGGAGACGCAGATACGCAGTATTTT; V: TRBV6-4; D: NA; size: NA; J: TRBJ2-3
CDR3: CASSVGTGATEQPQHF; DNA: TGTGCCAGCAGCGTCGGGACAGGGGCGACGGAGCAGCCCCAGCATTTT; V: TRBV7-9; D: TRBD1; size: NA; J: TRBJ1-5
CDR3: CASSSTGYTQYF; DNA: TGTGCCAGCAGCTCGACAGGGTATACGCAGTATTTT; V: TRBV7-2; D: TRBD1; size: NA; J: TRBJ2-3
CDR3: CASSLASGTGYEQYF; DNA: TGTGCCAGCAGCTTAGCTTCCGGGACAGGCTACGAGCAGTACTTC; V: TRBV7-2; D: TRBD1; size: NA; J: TRBJ2-7
CDR3: CASKRLADIGEETQYF; DNA: TGTGCCAGCAAGAGGCTAGCGGATATAGGGGAAGAGACCCAGTACTTC; V: TRBV5-4; D: TRBD2; size: NA; J: TRBJ2-5
CDR3: CASSISGGSDRGETQYF; DNA: TGTGCCAGTAGTATAAGTGGGGGGTCGGACCGGGGAGAGACCCAGTACTTC; V: TRBV19; D: NA; size: NA; J: TRBJ2-5
CDR3: CASSPPGTGQFF; DNA: TGTGCCAGCTCACCCCCCGGGACGGGGCAGTTCTTC; V: TRBV18; D: NA; size: NA; J: TRBJ2-1
CDR3: CASIHPRGTGGYTEAFF; DNA: TGCGCCAGCATCCACCCTCGGGGGACAGGGGGGTACACTGAAGCTTTCTTT; V: TRBV10-1; D: TRBD1; size: few; J: TRBJ1-1
CDR3: CARSLADSPYEQYF; DNA: TGTGCCAGAAGCTTAGCGGACAGTCCCTACGAGCAGTACTTC; V: TRBV5-3; D: NA; size: NA; J: TRBJ2-7
CDR3: CASSSSGLAGGEQYF; DNA: TGTGCCAGCAGCTCATCCGGACTAGCGGGAGGGGAGCAGTACTTC; V: TRBV7-2; D: TRBD2; size: NA; J: TRBJ2-7
CDR3: CASSSPGGGGKDTQYF; DNA: TGTGCCAGCAGCTCCCCCGGTGGCGGGGGGAAAGATACGCAGTATTTT; V: TRBV7-9; D: TRBD2; size: NA; J: TRBJ2-3
CDR3: CASSPPEGVRLF; DNA: TGTGCCAGCAGTCCCCCCGAGGGAGTTCGGCTTTTC; V: TRBV6-6; D: NA; size: once; J: TRBJ2-7
CDR3: CASSQVAIFTTDTQYF; DNA: TGTGCCAGCAGCCAAGTAGCGATATTCACTACAGATACGCAGTATTTT; V: TRBV7-2; D: NA; size: once; J: TRBJ2-3
CDR3: CASSDGYEQYF; DNA: TGTGCCAGCAGTGATGGCTACGAGCAGTACTTC; V: TRBV6-1; D: NA; size: NA; J: TRBJ2-7
CDR3: CASSIAGGTGELFF; DNA: TGTGCCAGTAGTATAGCGGGGGGCACCGGGGAGCTGTTTTTT; V: TRBV19; D: TRBD2; size: NA; J: TRBJ2-2
CDR3: CASSHEQGFTEAFF; DNA: TGTGCCAGCAGCCATGAACAGGGGTTCACTGAAGCTTTCTTT; V: TRBV14; D: TRBD1; size: NA; J: TRBJ1-1
CDR3: CASMGQGAYEQYF; DNA: TGTGCCAGCATGGGGCAGGGGGCTTACGAGCAGTACTTC; V: TRBV6-1; D: TRBD1; size: few; J: TRBJ2-7
CDR3: CASSQVHGSEQYF; DNA: TGTGCCAGCAGCCAAGTCCATGGGTCCGAGCAGTACTTC; V: TRBV14; D: NA; size: few; J: TRBJ2-7
CDR3: CASGRDSYNEQFF; DNA: TGTGCCAGCGGGAGGGACTCCTACAATGAGCAGTTCTTC; V: TRBV6-6; D: TRBD2; size: once; J: TRBJ2-1
CDR3: CASSFPGADKNTGELFF; DNA: TGTGCCAGCAGCTTCCCAGGGGCCGATAAGAACACCGGGGAGCTGTTTTTT; V: TRBV7-2; D: NA; size: few; J: TRBJ2-2
CDR3: CAISPGPRMSAEAFF; DNA: TGTGCCATCTCCCCGGGCCCTCGCATGTCAGCTGAAGCTTTCTTT; V: TRBV6-1; D: NA; size: NA; J: TRBJ1-1
CDR3: CASSPGLAGKDTQYF; DNA: TGTGCCAGCAGCCCCGGACTAGCGGGAAAAGATACGCAGTATTTT; V: TRBV2; D: TRBD2; size: few; J: TRBJ2-3